The entry below gives a single T cell receptor beta chain sequence along with its context. The method was immunoSEQ multiplex PCR; TCRdb's version includes in-frame clones alone and lacks a portion of them. This sample has around 150,000 clones, with approximately 82% found just once. This entry is derived from a study of blood T cell repertoires in COVID-19. As for the study in general: The United States, Italy and Spain supplied acute and convalescent COVID-19 samples. Sources were T cells, B-cell-depleted T cells, or PBMCs; the material itself was cDNA or gDNA.

V lost 3 bases and J lost 0, with 14 bases in between. Germline loops: CDR1 LNHDA, CDR2 SQIVND (reference sequence). The CDR3 spans 16 residues. The source material was peripheral blood. The TCR sequence derives from a woman aged 40 to 50 with COVID-19, enrolled during active disease. This chain links TRBV19 with TRBJ1-2; D unclear. CDR3 nucleotides: TGTGCCAGTAGTATGCAATCAGCCCTAGCTAACTATGGCTACACCTTC. This gives the protein CASSMQSALANYGYTF.